Sequencing of this TCR beta chain was carried out in a study of a mutant IDH1 vaccine in newly diagnosed glioma. Study at large: Treated patients showed a male proportion of approximately 60%, a female proportion of around 40%, and a mean age of 40.4 years.

This sample's time point: baseline, week 1 (first vaccination visit). The treatment: pre-vaccination baseline after standard-of-care therapy. The table came from immunoSEQ multiplex PCR; TCRdb's copy has only in-frame clones and leaves some out. The sample holds 60,000 to 75,000 clones, 79% seen once. Germline loops: CDR1 LNHDA, CDR2 SQIVND (reference sequence). V was trimmed by 3 bases and J by 9 bases, leaving 18 bases between them. This CDR3 contains 14 residues. The genes are TRBV19 and TRBJ2-7; perhaps TRBD1 as D (5 bases). The sequencing used PBMCs, collected from a glioma patient treated with radiotherapy, temozolomide or both. The receptor was isolated from a man in his fifties with glioma. In DNA form, the CDR3 reads TGTGCCAGTAGTATTGGGGCTTTCTCCCTTGGGCAGTACTTC. Amino acids: CASSIGAFSLGQYF.